What follows are 11 T cell receptor beta chains derived from one specimen sequenced in a study of identical twins. TCRdb ran MiXCR on the 5' RACE reads and lists one entry per CDR3 protein. The sample has approximately 680,000 distinct CDR3 sequences; under 8.5% are singletons. The same sample was also used in a study of yellow fever vaccine responses in identical twins.

Sequenced input: PBMCs. The source of these receptors is a young woman in good health.

This clonotype was seen repeatedly, ten times or more. The rearrangement uses TRBV6-6 and TRBJ1-4, with D unresolved. V dropped 10 bases and J dropped 7 bases, with 16 bases sitting between them. The CDR3 has 13 residues. Germline CDR1 reads MNHNY; CDR2 reads SVGAGI (reference sequence). CDR3: CATMGPGGEKLFF. The CDR3 DNA reads TGTGCCACTATGGGCCCCGGCGGTGAAAAACTGTTTTTT.

This clonotype occurred a few times. The CDR3, as DNA: TGTGCCATCAGCGGACTAGCGAGTGAAGAGACCCAGTACTTC. This codes for CAISGLASEETQYF. J is TRBJ2-5 and V is TRBV10-3, with 9 positions matching TRBD2. This CDR3 spans 14 amino acids. Unmatched junction bases numbered 5, after V lost 6 bases and J lost 3 bases. Germline-derived CDR1 and CDR2 are ENHRY and SYGVKD.

The chain has TRBV3-1 and TRBJ1-6; perhaps TRBD1 as D (5 bases). Germline values: CDR1 LGHDT, CDR2 YNNKEL (reference sequence). Trimming cost V 3 bases and J 9 bases, with 12 bases left between them. The CDR3 is 14 amino acids. This CDR3 is CASSHGGTGSPLHF. DNA of the CDR3: TGTGCCAGCAGCCATGGGGGAACGGGTTCACCCCTCCACTTT. The full variable domain, completed using reference TRBV3-1 and TRBJ1-6, is DTAVSQTPKYLVTQMGNDKSIKCEQNLGHDTMYWYKQDSKKFLKIMFSYNNKELIINETVPNRFSPKSPDKAHLNLHINSLELGDSAVYFCASSHGGTGSPLHFGNGTRLTVT.

V and J are TRBV10-2 and TRBJ2-7, with TRBD2 matching over 10 bases. Trimming took 6 bases from V and 0 from J; bases not matched to a gene: 17. The CDR3 is 19 amino acids. Germline V lookup: CDR1 WSHSY, CDR2 SAAADI. The CDR3 spells CASRSRLAGEVGSSYEQYF. Here the CDR3 DNA reads TGCGCCAGCAGGAGCCGGCTAGCGGGAGAGGTCGGGAGCTCCTACGAGCAGTACTTC.

This clonotype was counted a few times. The chain has TRBV5-1 and TRBJ2-6; 10 nucleotides agree with TRBD1. Germline assignment: CDR1 SGHRS and CDR2 YFSETQ. The CDR3 runs to 19 residues. With V trimmed by 4 bases and J by 0 bases, 10 bases remained unmatched. CDR3 residues: CASSLLPRTGGSGANVLTF. The CDR3 region has the DNA TGCGCCAGCAGCCTCCTCCCACGGACAGGGGGCTCTGGGGCCAACGTCCTGACTTTC.

This clonotype was found many times. V gene TRBV7-9 combines with J gene TRBJ1-2; TRBD1 is a possible D gene (5 bases). Germline assignment: CDR1 SEHNR and CDR2 FQNEAQ (reference sequence). V gave up 5 bases and J gave up 2 bases, with 12 bases separating them. The CDR3 sequence is 14 residues long. Here the CDR3 reads CASSAQQENYGYTF. The CDR3 DNA follows: TGTGCCAGCAGCGCCCAACAGGAGAACTATGGCTACACCTTC.

This clonotype was counted at least ten times. The chain joins TRBV9 to TRBJ2-4, with TRBD2 as a possible D gene (7 bases). This CDR3 region has 14 residues. V was trimmed by 6 bases and J by 7 bases, leaving 17 bases between them. In germline, CDR1 is SGDLS, CDR2 YYNGEE. CDR3 sequence (DNA): TGTGCCAGCACCCCCGGGGGGCCTGGGAACATTCAGTACTTC. Its protein product is CASTPGGPGNIQYF.

This clonotype was observed a handful of times. V gene TRBV5-5 combines with J gene TRBJ2-3; 10 bases agree with TRBD1. Germline assignment: CDR1 SGHKS and CDR2 YYEKEE (reference sequence). This CDR3 is 15 amino acids long. The V and J ends lost 4 bases and 6 bases, in that order; junction bases with no gene match: 8. CDR3 sequence (DNA): TGTGCCAGCAGCAATTGGGACAGGGGAGTGGATACGCAGTATTTT. Translated: CASSNWDRGVDTQYF.

This clonotype was counted only a few times. The chain uses TRBV27 and TRBJ2-2; 11 nucleotides match TRBD1. The CDR3 sequence is 20 residues long. The V gene end was trimmed by 6 bases and the J gene end by 1 base; junction bases not matched to a gene: 16. Per germline, CDR1 MNHEY and CDR2 SMNVEV (reference sequence). The CDR3 protein is CASRATWGTGGELNTGELFF. CDR3 in DNA: TGTGCCAGCAGAGCAACATGGGGGACAGGGGGAGAACTGAACACCGGGGAGCTGTTTTTT.

This chain links TRBV20-1 with TRBJ2-7; 10 bases align to TRBD2. With V trimmed by 4 bases and J by 7 bases, 4 bases remained unmatched. CDR1 is DFQATT and CDR2 is SNEGSKA in the germline V gene (reference sequence). This CDR3 is 12 amino acids long. CDR3 in amino acids: CSATSGSGEQYF. CDR3 DNA sequence: TGCAGTGCTACTAGCGGGAGTGGGGAGCAGTACTTC.

This clonotype has a handful of counts. CDR3 protein: CASSSHGTVNTEAFF. The CDR3 DNA sequence: TGTGCCAGCAGTTCACACGGGACAGTGAACACTGAAGCTTTCTTT. The rearrangement joins TRBV28 to TRBJ1-1, with TRBD1 identical over 7 bases. CDR1 and CDR2 from the germline V gene are MDHEN and SYDVKM. The CDR3 runs 15 residues. V lost 4 bases to trimming and J lost 0 bases; unmatched junction nucleotides: 5.